This T cell receptor beta chain came from a study of blood T cells in healthy people across ages. The CDR3 loop spans 15 amino acids. Germline CDR1 SGHDT, CDR2 YYEEEE. V lost 0 bases and J lost 5; bases outside the gene matches: 4. A J-beta primer mix and a sample-barcoded 5' primer were used in a second PCR of about 7 to 12 cycles. Each cDNA molecule carried a tag from a template-switch adaptor that contained 12 random nucleotides. TCRdb fed the 5' RACE reads into MiXCR, producing one record per CDR3 protein. Counted here are roughly 1,000,000 distinct CDR3 sequences, 20% to 25% occurring once; the ten biggest clones make up less than 0.85%. Whole-study results and caveats: The recorded TCR beta diversity per million T cells decreased in a roughly linear manner with age.

This clonotype was recorded a few times. Its matching antigen is unknown. The sample was also linked to a second study, of T cells of mothers and their children. That publication notes: The donors comprised several children and their three healthy Caucasian mothers. The overlap seen between related mothers and children slightly exceeded that of unrelated pairs, though not significantly.

The chain is built from TRBV5-6 and TRBJ2-2; 7 bases match TRBD1. The sequenced sample consisted of blood. The receptor was derived from a girl aged 2 to 10 in good health. This CDR3 reads CASSLGGQETGELFF. The CDR3 coding sequence is TGTGCCAGCAGCTTGGGCGGACAGGAAACCGGGGAGCTGTTTTTT. The entire variable domain, with the rest obtained from reference TRBV5-6 and TRBJ2-2, is as follows: DAGVTQSPTHLIKTRGQQVTLRCSPKSGHDTVSWYQQALGQGPQFIFQYYEEEERQRGNFPDRFSGHQFPNYSSELNVNALLLGDSALYLCASSLGGQETGELFFGEGSRLTVL.